This record looks at one T cell receptor beta chain sequence and its context. The antigen remains unidentified. The entry originates in a study of a mutant IDH1 vaccine in newly diagnosed glioma. V dropped 1 base and J dropped 4 bases, with 16 bases sitting between them. Germline V gene lookup returns CDR1 SGHNT and CDR2 YENEEA. The CDR3 length is 17 residues. TCRdb keeps only in-frame clones here, not all; method: immunoSEQ multiplex PCR. The data hold fewer than 35,000 clones, with 85% to 90% observed a single time. The time point: week 11, during vaccination. Each dose delivered 300 ug of mutant IDH1 20-mer peptide subcutaneously with imiquimod.

The sample here was PBMCs, taken from a glioma patient whose treatment included an IDH1 peptide vaccine. The receptor was derived from a man between 18 and 29 years old with glioma. The rearrangement links TRBV11-3 to TRBJ2-2, with D possibly matching TRBD2 (6 bases). This CDR3 reads CASSLGGGRSATGELFF. CDR3 DNA sequence: TGTGCCAGCAGCTTAGGGGGAGGTCGTAGTGCCACCGGGGAGCTGTTTTTT.